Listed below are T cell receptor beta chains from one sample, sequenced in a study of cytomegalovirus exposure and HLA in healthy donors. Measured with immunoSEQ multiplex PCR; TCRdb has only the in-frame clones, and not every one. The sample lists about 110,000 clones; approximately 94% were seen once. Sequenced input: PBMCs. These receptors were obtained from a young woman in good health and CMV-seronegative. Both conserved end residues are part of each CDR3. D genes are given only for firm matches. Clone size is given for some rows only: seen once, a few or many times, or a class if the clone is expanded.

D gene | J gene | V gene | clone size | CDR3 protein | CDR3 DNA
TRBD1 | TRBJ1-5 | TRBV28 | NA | CASSSPGTGNQPQHF | TGTGCCAGCAGCTCCCCTGGGACAGGCAATCAGCCCCAGCATTTT
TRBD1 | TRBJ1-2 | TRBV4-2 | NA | CASSQDGENRGHYYGYTF | TGTGCCAGCAGCCAAGATGGGGAGAACAGGGGGCACTACTATGGCTACACCTTC
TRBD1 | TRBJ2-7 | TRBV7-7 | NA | CASSRGQGYEQYF | TGTGCCAGCAGCAGGGGACAGGGCTACGAGCAGTACTTC
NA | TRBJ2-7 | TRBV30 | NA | CAWSVLIWSEQYF | TGTGCCTGGAGTGTACTGATTTGGAGCGAGCAGTACTTC
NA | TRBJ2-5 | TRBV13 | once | CASSSPERKETQYF | TGTGCCAGCAGCTCGCCCGAGAGAAAAGAGACCCAGTACTTC
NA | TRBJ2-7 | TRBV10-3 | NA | CAISPDRGDVSYEQYF | TGTGCCATCTCCCCCGACCGCGGCGACGTCTCCTACGAGCAGTACTTC
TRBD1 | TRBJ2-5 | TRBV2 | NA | CASSLDRGDETQYF | TGTGCCAGCAGTTTAGACAGGGGGGACGAGACCCAGTACTTC
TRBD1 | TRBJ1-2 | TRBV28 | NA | CASSLWGQELNYGYTF | TGTGCCAGCAGTTTATGGGGACAGGAACTTAACTATGGCTACACCTTC
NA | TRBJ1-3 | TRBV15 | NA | CATSYKTGTLSGNTIYF | TGTGCCACCAGCTACAAGACAGGTACTTTGTCCGGAAACACCATATATTTT
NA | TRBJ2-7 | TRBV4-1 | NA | CASSQDDTTYEQYF | TGCGCCAGCAGCCAAGACGACACCACCTACGAGCAGTACTTC
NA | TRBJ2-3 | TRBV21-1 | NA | CASSKGGTSGGRPNTDTQYF | TGTGCCAGCAGCAAAGGGGGGACTAGCGGGGGAAGGCCTAACACAGATACGCAGTATTTT
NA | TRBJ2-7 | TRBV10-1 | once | CAEDRFYRYF | TGCGCCGAAGACAGGTTCTATAGGTACTTC
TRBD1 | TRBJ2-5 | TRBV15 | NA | CATSTPGQGRETQYF | TGTGCCACCAGCACACCGGGACAGGGCCGGGAGACCCAGTACTTC
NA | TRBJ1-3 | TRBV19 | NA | CASSETVSSGNTIYF | TGTGCCAGTAGCGAGACAGTCTCCTCTGGAAACACCATATATTTT
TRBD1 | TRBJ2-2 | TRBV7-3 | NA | CASSSIIQTGTNTGELFF | TGTGCCAGCAGCTCCATAATCCAGACAGGGACCAACACCGGGGAGCTGTTTTTT
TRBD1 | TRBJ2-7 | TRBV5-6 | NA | CASSLGQGRYEQYF | TGTGCCAGCAGCCTAGGACAGGGGAGGTACGAGCAGTACTTC
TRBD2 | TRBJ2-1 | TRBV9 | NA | CASSPRPGTGGLAGGNEQFF | TGTGCCAGCAGCCCGCGTCCCGGGACAGGGGGACTAGCGGGGGGAAATGAGCAGTTCTTC
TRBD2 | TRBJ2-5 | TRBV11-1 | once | CASSSGTTVKGDQYF | TGTGCCAGCAGCTCAGGGACTACCGTAAAAGGGGACCAGTACTTC
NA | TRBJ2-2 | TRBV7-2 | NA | CASSRRVDTGELFF | TGTGCCAGCAGCCGGCGGGTCGATACCGGGGAGCTGTTTTTT
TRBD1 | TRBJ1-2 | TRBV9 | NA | CASSVGGGVFGYTF | TGTGCCAGCAGCGTAGGAGGGGGCGTATTTGGCTACACCTTC
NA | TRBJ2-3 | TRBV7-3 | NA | CASSSDGGPVGADTQYF | TGTGCCAGCAGCTCCGATGGGGGCCCGGTAGGAGCAGATACGCAGTATTTT
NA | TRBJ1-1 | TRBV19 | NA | CASRPGGNTEAFF | TGTGCCAGTAGGCCCGGGGGAAACACTGAAGCTTTCTTT
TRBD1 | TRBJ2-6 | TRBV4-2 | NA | CASSADRTDRAGANVLTF | TGTGCCAGCAGCGCAGATCGTACAGACAGGGCCGGGGCCAACGTCCTGACTTTC
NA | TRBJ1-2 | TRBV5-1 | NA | CASSLAFVTDSGYTF | TGCGCCAGCAGCTTGGCTTTTGTGACAGATTCTGGCTACACCTTC
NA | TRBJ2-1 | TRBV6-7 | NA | CASSYRRSYNEQFF | TGTGCCAGCAGTTACAGGAGATCCTACAATGAGCAGTTCTTC
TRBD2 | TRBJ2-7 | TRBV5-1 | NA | CASSRGGGSGVHEQYF | TGCGCCAGCAGCAGGGGGGGCGGTAGCGGGGTCCACGAGCAGTACTTC
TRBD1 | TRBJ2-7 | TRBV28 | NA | CASTLQGARSYEQYF | TGTGCCAGCACCCTACAGGGGGCGAGGTCCTACGAGCAGTACTTC
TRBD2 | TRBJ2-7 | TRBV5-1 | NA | CASSLGMGSSGSYEQYF | TGCGCCAGCAGCTTGGGAATGGGGTCTAGCGGGTCCTACGAGCAGTACTTC
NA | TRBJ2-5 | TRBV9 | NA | CASGQGLGETQYF | TGTGCCAGCGGCCAGGGGTTAGGAGAGACCCAGTACTTC
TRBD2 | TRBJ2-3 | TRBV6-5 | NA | CASRNSGRTQYF | TGTGCCAGCAGGAATAGCGGGCGTACGCAGTATTTT
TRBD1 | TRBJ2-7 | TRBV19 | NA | CASSAGGGYEQYF | TGTGCCAGTAGTGCAGGGGGCGGTTACGAGCAGTACTTC